These T cell receptor beta chains were read from a single sample in a study of blood T cell repertoires in COVID-19. Sequencing was performed with immunoSEQ multiplex PCR; in TCRdb, only in-frame clones are kept and a portion is missing. The table includes approximately 100,000 clones, approximately 89% detected once. Sample: peripheral blood. The receptors come from a woman older than 75 in a cohort sampled during active COVID-19. CDR3s include the opening cysteine and the closing phenylalanine or tryptophan. D genes are given only for firm matches. Clone size is stated in some rows and not others, as once, few, many or a class when expanded.

-	TRBV6-5	TRBJ2-7	-	TGTGCCAGCACTGCCTACGAGCAGTACTTC	CASTAYEQYF
-	TRBV20-1	TRBJ2-1	-	TGCAGACCGGGACAAGGGAACGAGCAGTTCTTC	CRPGQGNEQFF
-	TRBV23-1	TRBJ2-7	-	TGCGCCAGCAGTCACCCCACGGGGTTAATCTCCTACGAGCAGTACTTC	CASSHPTGLISYEQYF
-	TRBV15	TRBJ2-1	TRBD2	TGTGCCACCAGCAGATCACTAGCGGTAAGGGATGAGCAGTTCTTC	CATSRSLAVRDEQFF
few	TRBV27	TRBJ1-5	-	TGTGCCAGCAGTCCACCACCGGACGGGAACAATCAGCCCCAGCATTTT	CASSPPPDGNNQPQHF
-	TRBV21-1	TRBJ1-5	-	TGTGCCAGCAGCCTTACGGGGGGGTTTTTGCATTTT	CASSLTGGFLHF
-	TRBV2	TRBJ1-2	-	TGTGCCAGCAGTGAATCCGGGGTAGCTAACTATGGCTACACCTTC	CASSESGVANYGYTF
-	TRBV6-6	TRBJ2-3	TRBD2	TGTGCCAGCAGTCCTTTCTCCGGACTAGCGGGTCCGGCCGTGGATACGCAGTATTTT	CASSPFSGLAGPAVDTQYF
-	TRBV5-1	TRBJ2-1	TRBD1	TGCGCCAGCACCGAGGGACAGGGGTCCTACAATGAGCAGTTCTTC	CASTEGQGSYNEQFF
-	TRBV28	TRBJ2-1	-	TGTGCCAGCAGTTTAATAGGGGGCTCCTACAATGAGCAGTTCTTC	CASSLIGGSYNEQFF
-	TRBV11-3	TRBJ2-1	-	TGTGCCAGCAGCTCCGACGGGGTTAGGGGGGAGCAGTTCTTC	CASSSDGVRGEQFF
-	TRBV10-2	TRBJ1-2	-	TGCGCCAGCAGTGAGGGGGGCGGGTATGGCTACACCTTC	CASSEGGGYGYTF
-	TRBV18	TRBJ2-3	TRBD2	TGTGCCAGCTCAGTAAACCTGCCGGGAGGGACAGATACGCAGTATTTT	CASSVNLPGGTDTQYF
-	TRBV7-9	TRBJ2-1	-	TGTGCCAGCAGCTTACCCCCGGACAATGAGCAGTTCTTC	CASSLPPDNEQFF
few	TRBV6-5	TRBJ1-2	-	TGTGCCAGCAGACCCTCTGGCGCGAGGGAGGGCTACACCTTC	CASRPSGAREGYTF
-	TRBV10-3	TRBJ1-1	TRBD1	TGTGCCATCAGTGAAGGACAGGGAACCACTGAAGCTTTCTTT	CAISEGQGTTEAFF
-	TRBV28	TRBJ1-4	TRBD1	TGTGCCAGCAGTCTCAGGGGGCCTAATGAAAAACTGTTTTTT	CASSLRGPNEKLFF
-	TRBV28	TRBJ1-5	-	TGTGCCATACGGAGAGGGAATCAGCCCCAGCATTTT	CAIRRGNQPQHF
-	TRBV7-9	TRBJ2-3	TRBD1	TGTGCCAGCAGCCTACCGGGACAGGGTGGAGATACGCAGTATTTT	CASSLPGQGGDTQYF
-	TRBV6-6	TRBJ1-5	-	TGTGCCAGCAGTTGGGACTCTACTTATAGCAATCAGCCCCAGCATTTT	CASSWDSTYSNQPQHF
-	TRBV2	TRBJ2-1	TRBD2	TGTGCCAGCATCCGGGGGGGGGTAATCGATGAGCAGTTCTTC	CASIRGGVIDEQFF
once	TRBV6-6	TRBJ2-7	TRBD1	TGTGCCAGCAGCCGAGAGGTAACGGGACAGCGACCCTACGAGCAGTACTTC	CASSREVTGQRPYEQYF
-	TRBV29-1	TRBJ2-1	TRBD2	TGCAGCGCAACTAGCGGGAGAGGGAATGAGCAGTTCTTC	CSATSGRGNEQFF
-	TRBV29-1	TRBJ1-2	TRBD1	TGCAGCGTTAACCGGGACAGGGGGCTCCATGGCTACACCTTC	CSVNRDRGLHGYTF
-	TRBV28	TRBJ2-5	-	TGTGCCAGCAGTCCCTCCGCGCGGGAGACCCAGTACTTC	CASSPSARETQYF
-	TRBV19	TRBJ1-5	-	TGTGCCAGTAGCAGAGCCACAGGAACCCAGCCCCAGCATTTT	CASSRATGTQPQHF
-	TRBV12-3/TRBV12-4	TRBJ2-7	-	TGTGCCAGCAGTTTGAGCCTTTACGAGCAGTACTTC	CASSLSLYEQYF
-	TRBV3-1/TRBV3-2	TRBJ1-5	-	TGTGCCAGCAGCCAAGACATCGGTCAGCCCCAGCATTTT	CASSQDIGQPQHF
-	TRBV28	TRBJ2-7	-	TGTGCCACCGGGGTGGGACAAGCCTACGAGCAGTACTTC	CATGVGQAYEQYF
-	TRBV7-9	TRBJ1-2	TRBD1	TGTGCCAGCAGCAAGACAGGGGGCTTAGGTTATGGCTACACCTTC	CASSKTGGLGYGYTF
-	TRBV7-2	TRBJ1-2	-	TGTGCCAGCAGCTTAGAGGCAGGCCTCTATGGCTACACCTTC	CASSLEAGLYGYTF
-	TRBV11-2	TRBJ1-5	TRBD1	TGTGCCAGCAGCTTGCTACAGGGGGATAGCAATCAGCCCCAGCATTTT	CASSLLQGDSNQPQHF
-	TRBV6-6	TRBJ1-1	-	TGTGCCAGCAGTTCTCCTATGGGGGGCACTGAAGCTTTCTTT	CASSSPMGGTEAFF
-	TRBV4-1	TRBJ2-2	-	TGCGCCAGCAGCCAAGCCCAGTGGACCGGGGAGCTGTTTTTT	CASSQAQWTGELFF
-	TRBV24-1	TRBJ2-1	TRBD1	TGTGCCACCAGTGATTTGACGGGGACAGGGAACAATGAGCAGTTCTTC	CATSDLTGTGNNEQFF